This is a list of T cell receptor beta chains from one sample in a study of graft-versus-host responses after intestinal transplantation. Clones were read by immunoSEQ multiplex PCR, and TCRdb kept only the in-frame ones, dropping some. The sample yields over 80,000 clones, 86% seen once. The sample in question was PBMCs, obtained 255 days after intestinal transplant. Source of these receptors: a human patient who received an intestinal transplant, so some T cells may come from the graft donor. Both conserved end residues are part of each CDR3. Fields, in order: D gene, clone size, J gene, V gene, CDR3 DNA, CDR3 protein. A D gene is named only where the DNA matches it firmly. For some rows the clone size is stated as once, few or many, or as a class when expanded; others skip it.

d_gene: TRBD2; abundance: -; j_gene: TRBJ2-4; v_gene: TRBV30; CDR3nt: TGTGCCTGGAGTGAGCGGGGGGGCTTTGTCAAAAACATTCAGTACTTC; CDR3aa: CAWSERGGFVKNIQYF
d_gene: TRBD2; abundance: -; j_gene: TRBJ2-3; v_gene: TRBV4-3; CDR3nt: TGCGCCAGCAGCCACTGCGGGGGGACGAGCGATACGCAGTATTTT; CDR3aa: CASSHCGGTSDTQYF
d_gene: -; abundance: -; j_gene: TRBJ1-2; v_gene: TRBV29-1; CDR3nt: TGCAGCGTTGATATGGCAGGCGGCACCTTC; CDR3aa: CSVDMAGGTF
d_gene: -; abundance: -; j_gene: TRBJ2-1; v_gene: TRBV7-3; CDR3nt: TGTGCCAGCAGCCCGAGTGGGGCCATCGATGAGCAGTTCTTC; CDR3aa: CASSPSGAIDEQFF
d_gene: TRBD1; abundance: -; j_gene: TRBJ1-6; v_gene: TRBV9; CDR3nt: TGTGCCAGCAGCGTAGAACAGGGGAATTCACCCCTCCACTTT; CDR3aa: CASSVEQGNSPLHF
d_gene: -; abundance: -; j_gene: TRBJ1-6; v_gene: TRBV9; CDR3nt: TGTGCCAGCAGCGTAGACGCCGGCGTGGCACCCCTCCACTTT; CDR3aa: CASSVDAGVAPLHF
d_gene: -; abundance: -; j_gene: TRBJ2-3; v_gene: TRBV6-6; CDR3nt: TGTGCCAGCAGTTACGTTCGGACAGCTAGCACAGATACGCAGTATTTT; CDR3aa: CASSYVRTASTDTQYF
d_gene: -; abundance: once; j_gene: TRBJ2-1; v_gene: TRBV6-5; CDR3nt: TGTGCCAGCAGTTACTCGCAGGGTCTCCCCTACAATGAGCAGTTCTTC; CDR3aa: CASSYSQGLPYNEQFF
d_gene: TRBD1; abundance: -; j_gene: TRBJ2-1; v_gene: TRBV2; CDR3nt: TGTGCCGAAGCCGGGACAGGGGGATTAAAGACCTACAATGAGCAGTTCTTC; CDR3aa: CAEAGTGGLKTYNEQFF
d_gene: -; abundance: -; j_gene: TRBJ2-6; v_gene: TRBV9; CDR3nt: TGTGCCAGCAGCGTTGCCGGGGCTGGGGCCAACGTCCTGACTTTC; CDR3aa: CASSVAGAGANVLTF
d_gene: -; abundance: -; j_gene: TRBJ1-2; v_gene: TRBV6-1; CDR3nt: TGTGCCAGCAGTGAAGCGTTCGGCTACACCTTC; CDR3aa: CASSEAFGYTF
d_gene: -; abundance: -; j_gene: TRBJ2-1; v_gene: TRBV6-5; CDR3nt: TGTGCCAGCAGTGACGGGAGCTCCTACAATGAGCAGTTCTTC; CDR3aa: CASSDGSSYNEQFF
d_gene: -; abundance: few; j_gene: TRBJ1-2; v_gene: TRBV2; CDR3nt: TGTGCCAGCAGTGAAAGGCAGGGCTTCTATGGCTACACCTTC; CDR3aa: CASSERQGFYGYTF
d_gene: -; abundance: -; j_gene: TRBJ1-2; v_gene: TRBV28; CDR3nt: TGTGCCAGCACCCTCCCGGGGGGATTGGGGGGCTACACCTTC; CDR3aa: CASTLPGGLGGYTF
d_gene: TRBD1; abundance: -; j_gene: TRBJ1-1; v_gene: TRBV9; CDR3nt: TGTGCCAGCAGCGTAGGTTGGACAGGGAACACTGAAGCTTTCTTT; CDR3aa: CASSVGWTGNTEAFF
d_gene: TRBD2; abundance: -; j_gene: TRBJ2-1; v_gene: TRBV6-5; CDR3nt: TGTGCCAGCAGTTACGGGACTAGCGGGGGAGGTGAGCAGTTCTTC; CDR3aa: CASSYGTSGGGEQFF
d_gene: TRBD1; abundance: once; j_gene: TRBJ1-1; v_gene: TRBV5-6; CDR3nt: TGTGCCAGCAGCCGTACCAGGACAGGGATAAACGCTGAAGCTTTCTTT; CDR3aa: CASSRTRTGINAEAFF
d_gene: -; abundance: once; j_gene: TRBJ2-7; v_gene: TRBV10-3; CDR3nt: TGTGCCATCAAGGAAGTGCGGCAGGGCTCCTACGAGCAGTACTTC; CDR3aa: CAIKEVRQGSYEQYF
d_gene: -; abundance: -; j_gene: TRBJ2-7; v_gene: TRBV28; CDR3nt: TGTGCCAGCACAAGACAGCTTGTACACGAGCAGTACTTC; CDR3aa: CASTRQLVHEQYF
d_gene: -; abundance: -; j_gene: TRBJ2-7; v_gene: TRBV27; CDR3nt: TGTGCCAGCAGTTTAACAGGACAGTATGTTGGCGAGCAGTACTTC; CDR3aa: CASSLTGQYVGEQYF
d_gene: -; abundance: -; j_gene: TRBJ1-4; v_gene: TRBV10-3; CDR3nt: TGTGCCATCAGTCCCAACACGGGTGAAAAACTGTTTTTT; CDR3aa: CAISPNTGEKLFF
d_gene: TRBD1; abundance: few; j_gene: TRBJ2-3; v_gene: TRBV7-9; CDR3nt: TGTGCCAGCAGCCCCTCGACAGGGGGGATTACAGATACGCAGTATTTT; CDR3aa: CASSPSTGGITDTQYF
d_gene: TRBD2; abundance: -; j_gene: TRBJ2-7; v_gene: TRBV2; CDR3nt: TGTGCCAGCAGTACCCGGACTAGCGGGAGGAATCCCCTCGAGCAGTACTTC; CDR3aa: CASSTRTSGRNPLEQYF
d_gene: TRBD1; abundance: -; j_gene: TRBJ2-5; v_gene: TRBV19; CDR3nt: TGTGCCAGTAGTAACCGGGACAGGGGAGAGACCCAGTACTTC; CDR3aa: CASSNRDRGETQYF
d_gene: TRBD1; abundance: -; j_gene: TRBJ1-2; v_gene: TRBV28; CDR3nt: TGTGCCAGCAGTTTAACACAACCCGGACAGGGAGGGACCAGCTATGGCTACACCTTC; CDR3aa: CASSLTQPGQGGTSYGYTF
d_gene: -; abundance: -; j_gene: TRBJ1-2; v_gene: TRBV7-2; CDR3nt: TGTGCCAGCACCATTGGTGGGTCTTATGGCTACACCTTC; CDR3aa: CASTIGGSYGYTF
d_gene: TRBD1; abundance: -; j_gene: TRBJ1-5; v_gene: TRBV5-1; CDR3nt: TGCGCCAGCAGCTTAGCAGGGGGGGAGCGGCCCCAGCATTTT; CDR3aa: CASSLAGGERPQHF
d_gene: TRBD2; abundance: -; j_gene: TRBJ2-1; v_gene: TRBV6-1; CDR3nt: TGTGCCAGCATCTGGGCTAGCGGGAGAAGTAATGAGCAGTTCTTC; CDR3aa: CASIWASGRSNEQFF
d_gene: -; abundance: -; j_gene: TRBJ2-1; v_gene: TRBV18; CDR3nt: TGTGCCAGCTCACCACTCCCCCTCCTTAGGGGGGGGGATAAGGGCAATGAGCAGTTCTTC; CDR3aa: CASSPLPLLRGGDKGNEQFF
d_gene: TRBD1; abundance: few; j_gene: TRBJ2-7; v_gene: TRBV28; CDR3nt: TGTGCCAGCAGCCCATGGGGGACAGGGAGTATTTCCTACGAGCAGTACTTC; CDR3aa: CASSPWGTGSISYEQYF
d_gene: -; abundance: -; j_gene: TRBJ2-2; v_gene: TRBV11-2; CDR3nt: TGTGCCAGCAGCTTAATGTGGGGCACCGGGGAGCTGTTTTTT; CDR3aa: CASSLMWGTGELFF
d_gene: TRBD1; abundance: -; j_gene: TRBJ1-2; v_gene: TRBV4-1; CDR3nt: TGCGCCAGCAGCCCAGGACAGGGCTACTATGGCTACACCTTC; CDR3aa: CASSPGQGYYGYTF
d_gene: -; abundance: -; j_gene: TRBJ2-1; v_gene: TRBV5-1; CDR3nt: TGCGCCAGCAGCTTGGCCAGGGACAATGAGCAGTTCTTC; CDR3aa: CASSLARDNEQFF
d_gene: TRBD1; abundance: once; j_gene: TRBJ1-2; v_gene: TRBV5-1; CDR3nt: TGCGCCAGCAGCTTTGGGACAGGGAACTATGGCTACACCTTC; CDR3aa: CASSFGTGNYGYTF
d_gene: -; abundance: -; j_gene: TRBJ2-2; v_gene: TRBV6-4; CDR3nt: TGTGCCAGCAGTGGGGGGGACACCGGGGAGCTGTTTTTT; CDR3aa: CASSGGDTGELFF
d_gene: TRBD2; abundance: -; j_gene: TRBJ2-1; v_gene: TRBV5-1; CDR3nt: TGCGCCACCGGAGGACTAGCGGGAGCTTCCTACAATGAGCAGTTCTTC; CDR3aa: CATGGLAGASYNEQFF
d_gene: -; abundance: -; j_gene: TRBJ2-3; v_gene: TRBV2; CDR3nt: TGTGCCACCCCGGGGGATGGGACAGATACGCAGTATTTT; CDR3aa: CATPGDGTDTQYF
d_gene: TRBD2; abundance: once; j_gene: TRBJ2-7; v_gene: TRBV12-5; CDR3nt: TGTGCTAGTGGCCCGGGGGGGAGCTCCTACGAGCAGTACTTC; CDR3aa: CASGPGGSSYEQYF
d_gene: -; abundance: -; j_gene: TRBJ2-3; v_gene: TRBV29-1; CDR3nt: TGCAGCGTTCGGGACTCCACCTATACGCAGTATTTT; CDR3aa: CSVRDSTYTQYF
d_gene: -; abundance: -; j_gene: TRBJ2-3; v_gene: TRBV5-1; CDR3nt: TGCGCCAGCAAAGGGGCAAATATAGATACGCAGTATTTT; CDR3aa: CASKGANIDTQYF
d_gene: -; abundance: -; j_gene: TRBJ2-2; v_gene: TRBV28; CDR3nt: TGTGCCAGCAGTCCTGTCGCTGCGCCCGGGGAGCTGTTTTTT; CDR3aa: CASSPVAAPGELFF
d_gene: -; abundance: few; j_gene: TRBJ1-4; v_gene: TRBV6-5; CDR3nt: TGTGCCAGCAGCCTGAGAGATAATGAAAAACTGTTTTTT; CDR3aa: CASSLRDNEKLFF
d_gene: TRBD1; abundance: -; j_gene: TRBJ2-1; v_gene: TRBV19; CDR3nt: TGTGCCAGTAAGTCGGTCTTTATCAACAGGGGTGAGCAGTTCTTC; CDR3aa: CASKSVFINRGEQFF
d_gene: -; abundance: -; j_gene: TRBJ1-4; v_gene: TRBV7-8; CDR3nt: TGTGCCAGCAGCCTAGGACCCTTTCCTGCTAATGAAAAACTGTTTTTT; CDR3aa: CASSLGPFPANEKLFF
d_gene: -; abundance: -; j_gene: TRBJ1-4; v_gene: TRBV4-1; CDR3nt: TGCGCCAGCAGCCAAGATGGGTCTGACGAGAAACTGTTTTTT; CDR3aa: CASSQDGSDEKLFF
d_gene: TRBD1; abundance: -; j_gene: TRBJ1-2; v_gene: TRBV27; CDR3nt: TGTGCCAGCTCACTAGGGCGCAGGGGGTATGGCTACACCTTC; CDR3aa: CASSLGRRGYGYTF
d_gene: TRBD1; abundance: -; j_gene: TRBJ2-2; v_gene: TRBV5-4; CDR3nt: TGTGCCAGCAGCTCACCGGGACAGGGGGCCGGGGAGCTGTTTTTT; CDR3aa: CASSSPGQGAGELFF
d_gene: TRBD2; abundance: -; j_gene: TRBJ2-1; v_gene: TRBV28; CDR3nt: TGTGCCAGCAGCTCGGGGGGGAGTTGGAATGAGCAGTTCTTC; CDR3aa: CASSSGGSWNEQFF
d_gene: -; abundance: -; j_gene: TRBJ2-1; v_gene: TRBV5-3; CDR3nt: TGTGCCAGGGGAAGGTTGCCGCCTATGTGGAATGAGCAGTTCTTC; CDR3aa: CARGRLPPMWNEQFF
d_gene: -; abundance: -; j_gene: TRBJ1-4; v_gene: TRBV5-1; CDR3nt: TGCGCCAGCAGCCCGGGTGCAGCAACTAATGAAAAACTGTTTTTT; CDR3aa: CASSPGAATNEKLFF
d_gene: TRBD2; abundance: once; j_gene: TRBJ2-3; v_gene: TRBV4-2; CDR3nt: TGTGCCAGCAGCCATCTTGCGGTCTGGGTCGGAGCGGGGGGTGACACAGATACGCAGTATTTT; CDR3aa: CASSHLAVWVGAGGDTDTQYF
d_gene: -; abundance: -; j_gene: TRBJ2-3; v_gene: TRBV5-4; CDR3nt: TGTGCCAGCAGCCGAGACAGCTCAGATACGCAGTATTTT; CDR3aa: CASSRDSSDTQYF
d_gene: -; abundance: -; j_gene: TRBJ1-6; v_gene: TRBV6-5; CDR3nt: TGTGCCAGCAGTTACTCAGGGGATCATTCACCCCTCCACTTT; CDR3aa: CASSYSGDHSPLHF
d_gene: TRBD1; abundance: -; j_gene: TRBJ1-3; v_gene: TRBV29-1; CDR3nt: TGCAGCGTGACAGGGGGCGAATTGAACACCATATATTTT; CDR3aa: CSVTGGELNTIYF
d_gene: TRBD1; abundance: -; j_gene: TRBJ2-6; v_gene: TRBV30; CDR3nt: TGTGCCGGGGACAGGGCTGGGGCCAACGTCCTGACTTTC; CDR3aa: CAGDRAGANVLTF
d_gene: -; abundance: -; j_gene: TRBJ2-7; v_gene: TRBV7-8; CDR3nt: TGTGCCAGCAGCTTCAGTTTCGAGCAGTACTTC; CDR3aa: CASSFSFEQYF
d_gene: -; abundance: -; j_gene: TRBJ2-3; v_gene: TRBV10-2; CDR3nt: TGCGCCAGCGGGAGGGGGCTGGATACGCAGTATTTT; CDR3aa: CASGRGLDTQYF
d_gene: -; abundance: -; j_gene: TRBJ1-1; v_gene: TRBV11-2; CDR3nt: TGTGCCAGCAGCGAGCGACAGGTCTATGCGAACACTGAAGCTTTCTTT; CDR3aa: CASSERQVYANTEAFF
d_gene: TRBD1; abundance: few; j_gene: TRBJ1-3; v_gene: TRBV6-4; CDR3nt: TGTGCCAGCAGTGACCGGTTTTCAGGGGACAGGGTTCTCCGAGGGTCCGGAAACACCATATATTTT; CDR3aa: CASSDRFSGDRVLRGSGNTIYF